These 20 T cell receptor beta chains were all obtained from the same sample, sequenced in a study of shared clonotypes between healthy human individuals. Naive CD8 isolation took CD45RO-negative cells positively selected for CCR7 and excluded terminally differentiated effector memory CD45RA+ cells. Here immunoSEQ multiplex PCR was the method, and the copy in TCRdb shows in-frame clones only, minus some. The table includes approximately 2,000,000 clones, roughly 95% detected once. The sample taken for sequencing was naive CD8+ T cells from PBMCs. These TCRs come from a man younger than 35 in good health. Some clones in this sample may be carry-over from other donors' samples.

As concerns this clone: Other DNA sequences from this sample encode an identical CDR3 as well. J is TRBJ2-7 and V is TRBV4-3; 12 bases fit TRBD2. V trimming: 3 bases; J trimming: 1 base; junction bases outside the gene matches: 4. Germline loops: CDR1 LGHNA, CDR2 YSLEER. The CDR3 sequence is 16 residues long. The CDR3 DNA follows: TGCGCCAGCAGCCAGGGACTAGCGGGCTTATCCTACGAGCAGTACTTC. Protein sequence: CASSQGLAGLSYEQYF.

This chain links TRBV28 with TRBJ1-2, with D perhaps TRBD1 (5 bases). V was pared by 5 bases and J by 1 base, with 14 bases between. Germline CDR1 and CDR2: MDHEN and SYDVKM. This CDR3 has 15 amino acids. This chain's CDR3 is CASSLLREGNYGYTF. As DNA, the CDR3 is TGTGCCAGCAGTCTCCTCAGGGAGGGTAACTATGGCTACACCTTC.

This chain joins TRBV15 and TRBJ2-7; 10 nucleotides align to TRBD2. V dropped 0 bases and J dropped 3; count of bases not matched to a gene: 8. In germline, CDR1 is LNHNV, CDR2 YYDKDF (reference sequence). The CDR3 spans 17 residues. CDR3 sequence (DNA): TGTGCCACCAGCAGAGAACTAGCGGGAACCCCTGGCTACGAGCAGTACTTC. Protein product: CATSRELAGTPGYEQYF.

The V gene is TRBV2, the J gene TRBJ1-3; the D is unclear. Germline-derived CDR1 and CDR2 are SNHLY and FYNNEI. This CDR3 has 16 amino acids. V was cut by 3 bases and J by 0 bases, with 12 bases left in between. CDR3: CASSDKDGHSGNTIYF. Here the CDR3 DNA reads TGTGCCAGCAGTGATAAGGACGGCCACTCTGGAAACACCATATATTTT.

The gene calls are TRBV27 and TRBJ2-7; no clear D. The CDR3 has 11 residues. CDR1 and CDR2 from the germline V gene are MNHEY and SMNVEV (reference sequence). The V end was cut by 7 bases, the J end by 2 bases, with 6 bases between. As DNA, the CDR3 is TGTGCCAGCACAGCTACCTACGAGCAGTACTTC. Amino acids: CASTATYEQYF.

The V call is TRBV2, the J call TRBJ2-5; tentative D call: TRBD1 (5 bases). This CDR3 contains 13 residues. Trimming removed 7 bases at V and 5 bases at J, with 14 bases between. Germline CDR1 reads SNHLY; CDR2 reads FYNNEI. CDR3: CASNLPGWETQYF. As DNA, the CDR3 is TGTGCCAGCAATCTCCCAGGGTGGGAGACCCAGTACTTC.

The gene calls are TRBV5-4 and TRBJ1-1; D remains unclear. V was clipped by 4 bases and J by 4 bases, with 11 bases between them. This CDR3 has 13 amino acids. The germline V gene encodes CDR1 SGHNT and CDR2 YYREEE (reference sequence). CDR3 coding DNA: TGTGCCAGCAGCCGTAAACGGAGCACTGAAGCTTTCTTT. Translated, it gives CASSRKRSTEAFF.

The rearrangement links TRBV19 to TRBJ1-2; D possibly corresponds to TRBD1 (5 bases). The V end lost 0 bases, the J end lost 6 bases, and 14 bases lay between the germline ends. Germline V gives CDR1 LNHDA, CDR2 SQIVND (reference sequence). CDR3 length equals 15 residues. This CDR3 reads CASSIDQRGGDGYTF. The CDR3 nucleotides are TGTGCCAGTAGTATAGATCAGAGGGGAGGAGATGGCTACACCTTC. The entire variable domain, with the rest obtained from reference TRBV19 and TRBJ1-2, is as follows: DGGITQSPKYLFRKEGQNVTLSCEQNLNHDAMYWYRQDPGQGLRLIYYSQIVNDFQKGDIAEGYSVSREKKESFPLTVTSAQKNPTAFYLCASSIDQRGGDGYTFGSGTRLTVV.

V is TRBV27 and J is TRBJ2-7, with 12 nucleotides matching TRBD2. CDR1 MNHEY and CDR2 SMNVEV come from the germline V gene (reference sequence). This CDR3 comprises 15 residues. The V segment lost 5 bases and the J segment 4 bases; nucleotides outside the gene matches: 6. The DNA for the CDR3 is TGTGCCAGCAGTCCTCTAGCGGGAGGGCTGTACGAGCAGTACTTC. Encoded protein: CASSPLAGGLYEQYF.

The V call is TRBV7-8, the J call TRBJ2-3; D assignment may be TRBD1 or TRBD2 (5 bases each). V was shortened by 5 bases and J by 6 bases, with 18 bases between the two germline ends. The CDR3 contains 15 residues. The germline CDR1 and CDR2 sequences are SGHVS and FQNEAQ. The DNA of the CDR3 is TGTGCCAGCAGCCCTGCTGCGGGCCCAGGGGATACGCAGTATTTT. Protein product: CASSPAAGPGDTQYF.

The V and J genes are TRBV2 and TRBJ2-5; no definite D call. The V and J ends lost 4 bases and 5 bases respectively, with 14 bases between them. CDR3 size: 14 residues. CDR1 SNHLY and CDR2 FYNNEI come from the germline V gene. For the CDR3, the DNA is TGTGCCAGCAGTGGACGCGGATACAGCGAGACCCAGTACTTC. It specifies CASSGRGYSETQYF.

The V gene is TRBV4-1, the J gene TRBJ2-1; D uncertain. Germline CDR1 reads MGHRA; CDR2 reads YSYEKL. There are 15 residues in the CDR3. V lost 0 bases and J lost 2, with 8 bases in between. CDR3 sequence: CASSQEDGAYNEQFF. In nucleotides, the CDR3 is TGCGCCAGCAGCCAAGAGGACGGCGCCTACAATGAGCAGTTCTTC.

This chain uses TRBV29-1 with TRBJ2-2; D is unresolved. V lost 3 bases and J lost 6, with 11 bases in between. This CDR3 region has 13 residues. Germline CDR1 reads SQVTM; CDR2 reads ANQGSEA. The chain's CDR3 is CSVDPRNSGELFF. Written as DNA, the CDR3 is TGCAGCGTTGATCCGCGGAATTCCGGGGAGCTGTTTTTT.

This rearrangement joins TRBV7-9 to TRBJ2-7; 10 bases agree with TRBD2. Germline assignment: CDR1 SEHNR and CDR2 FQNEAQ (reference sequence). CDR3 size: 17 residues. After removal of 3 bases from V and 3 bases from J, the junction contained 11 bases not matched to a gene. This CDR3 is CASSFTSGNPPDYEQYF. In DNA form, the CDR3 reads TGTGCCAGCAGCTTTACTAGCGGGAACCCGCCGGACTACGAGCAGTACTTC.

The chain carries TRBV11-2 and TRBJ1-4; D ambiguous. From germline, CDR1 is SGHAT and CDR2 FQNNGV. V was pared by 1 base and J by 8 bases, with 17 bases between. The CDR3 runs to 16 residues. Here the CDR3 reads CASSLAPKVFGEKLFF. The DNA of the CDR3 is TGTGCCAGCAGCTTAGCCCCCAAAGTCTTTGGGGAAAAACTGTTTTTT.

This chain joins TRBV2 and TRBJ1-5; 7 positions agree with TRBD1. Germline V lookup: CDR1 SNHLY, CDR2 FYNNEI. Trimming removed 8 bases from V and 3 bases from J; junction bases left unmatched: 10. The CDR3 sequence is 15 residues long. CDR3 nucleotides: TGTGCCAGCCATCATTCTGACAGGGTCAATCAGCCCCAGCATTTT. Translating it yields CASHHSDRVNQPQHF.

This clone was seen a single time. The chain combines TRBV4-1 with TRBJ1-2, with D possibly matching TRBD1 (6 bases). CDR3 size: 14 residues. CDR1 MGHRA and CDR2 YSYEKL come from the germline V gene. V dropped 3 bases and J dropped 8 bases, with 16 bases sitting between them. In nucleotides, the CDR3 is TGCGCCAGCAGCCACCCACAGGGAAGGGTCGGCTACACCTTC. This sequence encodes CASSHPQGRVGYTF.

Details on this clone: Other nucleotide sequences from this sample produce the same CDR3. The V and J genes are TRBV28 and TRBJ2-7, with D possibly matching TRBD2 (6 bases). Germline-derived CDR1 and CDR2 are MDHEN and SYDVKM. V lost 1 base to trimming and J lost 1 base, with 11 bases between them. This CDR3 has 15 residues. In DNA, the CDR3 is TGTGCCAGCAGTTTATTAGGCGGGAATTCCTACGAGCAGTACTTC. Amino acid sequence: CASSLLGGNSYEQYF.

The chain combines TRBV9 with TRBJ2-5, with 7 bases aligning to TRBD2. This CDR3 comprises 14 residues. Trimming removed 4 bases from V and 4 bases from J; junction bases left unmatched: 7. CDR1 and CDR2 (germline): SGDLS, YYNGEE. The CDR3 region is CASSPRGVRETQYF. CDR3 in DNA: TGTGCCAGCAGCCCCCGGGGGGTCCGAGAGACCCAGTACTTC.

A remark on this clone: A much larger clone lies a single base off, so this may be a read error. The sample holds other DNA sequences that translate to the same CDR3. This chain joins TRBV5-1 and TRBJ1-1, with no clear D. V lost 0 bases, J lost 1 base, and 4 bases lay in between. Per the germline V gene, CDR1 is SGHRS and CDR2 is YFSETQ. The length of the CDR3 is 13 residues. The CDR3 DNA reads TGCGCCAGCAGCTTGGGCACGAACACTGAAGCTTTCTTT. It encodes CASSLGTNTEAFF.